This T cell receptor beta chain emerged from a study of early stage breast cancer tumors. The overall study: Invasive lobular carcinomas made up about 30% of the 12 ER+/PR+/HER2- tumors. Study results and limitations: Tumors had approximately 2.7-fold higher T cell density and higher clonality than adjacent normal breast tissue.

This clone was seen only once. Its specificity is unknown. Blood replicates held 0.5 ug DNA, tumor or normal breast about 1.5 ug, two each. Here immunoSEQ multiplex PCR was the method, and the copy in TCRdb shows in-frame clones only, minus some. The sample lists around 48,000 clones; 85% to 95% were seen once. V shed 5 bases and J shed 5 bases, with 12 bases lying between them. Germline V lookup: CDR1 LGHNA, CDR2 YSLEER. The CDR3 has 13 residues. The rearrangement uses TRBV4-3 and TRBJ2-5; TRBD1 is a possible D gene (5 bases). Material for sequencing was blood. The TCR sequence derives from a person between 65 and 79 years old with breast cancer. CDR3 residues: CASSKTVGETQYF. The CDR3 DNA is TGCGCCAGCAGCAAGACAGTAGGGGAGACCCAGTACTTC.